This record covers a single T cell receptor beta chain. Its antigen is not identified. These data originate in a study of long-term antiretroviral therapy in people with HIV. Study results and limitations: Viral resistance, ART adherence and therapy changes all lacked available data. Diversity increased after ART yet remained lower than in transplant donor controls.

The authors ran the immunoSEQ assay, v3.0, at survey level. Clones were read by immunoSEQ multiplex PCR, and TCRdb kept only the in-frame ones, dropping some. The table records about 29,000 clones, 70% to 90% of them present only once. Germline V gene sequence: CDR1 MNHEY, CDR2 SVGAGI. CDR3 length equals 14 residues. V was pared by 5 bases and J by 3 bases, with 11 bases between. Clinicians in the United States treated all participants with HIV. This chain uses TRBV6-5 with TRBJ2-1, with D perhaps matching TRBD1 (6 bases). The source is a middle-aged man with HIV. Sequences were derived from unsorted PBMCs, sampled around 5 years before starting antiretroviral therapy. The CDR3: CASSRGHNYNEQFF. The CDR3 DNA reads TGTGCCAGCAGTCGGGGACATAACTACAATGAGCAGTTCTTC.